This T cell receptor (beta chain) was obtained from a study of blood T cell repertoires in COVID-19. On the study more broadly: Sources were T cells, B-cell-depleted T cells, or PBMCs; the material itself was cDNA or gDNA.

The ends lost 0 bases at V and 2 bases at J; junction bases unmatched: 4. This CDR3 region has 16 residues. Germline values: CDR1 SGHRS, CDR2 YFSETQ. Original handling: Reference gene primer amplification gave estimated nucleated cell counts. Here immunoSEQ multiplex PCR was the method, and the copy in TCRdb shows in-frame clones only, minus some. The V and J calls and the clone size are those of that table, but D and trimming were determined from the DNA. The data show roughly 150,000 clones, 85% seen once. The chain employs TRBV5-1 and TRBJ2-2; 7 bases line up with TRBD1. The receptor's source is a man between 50 and 59 years old with acute or convalescent COVID-19. Sequenced material: peripheral blood. This chain's CDR3 is CASSLGDRANTGELFF. As DNA, the CDR3 is TGCGCCAGCAGCTTGGGTGACAGGGCAAACACCGGGGAGCTGTTTTTT.